This note documents a single T cell receptor (beta chain) sequence. Per germline, CDR1 GTSNPN and CDR2 SVGIG (reference sequence). The CDR3 has 15 amino acids. The V gene lost 1 base and the J gene lost 3 bases, with 15 bases spanning the gap. The data were obtained in a study of blood T cell repertoires in COVID-19. The overall study: Researchers got acute and convalescent COVID-19 samples from the United States, Italy and Spain. The analysed material was cDNA or gDNA that came from T cells, B-cell-depleted T cells, or PBMCs.

TCRdb's copy holds only in-frame clones and misses some; the assay was immunoSEQ multiplex PCR. The profile covers roughly 170,000 clones, with over 75% appearing a single time and around 6% taken by the ten largest. In terms of age and location, participants ranged from about 18 to 95 years and lived in around 22 US areas. Allocation to cohorts depended on clinical history reported by the participants. The sample taken for sequencing was PBMCs or T cells enriched from blood (not recorded which). This receptor was identified in a woman aged 40 to 49 with acute COVID-19. The rearrangement links TRBV30 to TRBJ1-2; possible D gene TRBD1, 6 bases. Written as DNA, the CDR3 is TGTGCCTGGAGTGCTCCGACAGGAAATCACTATGGCTACACCTTC. It is translated as CAWSAPTGNHYGYTF.